This entry lists 9 T cell receptor beta chains sequenced from one sample in a study of follicular helper T cells after annual influenza vaccination. The time point here: 2015-2016 season, 7 days after influenza vaccination. Generated by immunoSEQ multiplex PCR, the TCRdb table keeps only in-frame clones and is missing some. The sample includes about 10,000 clones, about four fifths seen only once; the top ten take about 0.5%. This specimen consisted of CXCR5+ CD38- circulating T follicular helper cells from blood, obtained 7 days after influenza vaccination. This sample's subset: circulating Tfh, non-naive CD4+CXCR5+PD-1+ (ICOS+CD38+ or ICOS-CD38-). All receptors come from an adult who received the influenza vaccine.

This chain joins TRBV19 and TRBJ2-3, with unresolved D. V lost 6 bases to trimming and J lost 5 bases, with 15 bases between them. This CDR3 has 14 residues. Germline assignment: CDR1 LNHDA and CDR2 SQIVND (reference sequence). The DNA for the CDR3 is TGTGCCAGTAGCCCTCCAGGATGGGGAGATACGCAGTATTTT. Translation gives CASSPPGWGDTQYF.

This chain links TRBV7-9 with TRBJ1-1, with D possibly matching TRBD1 (5 bases). CDR1 and CDR2 from the germline V gene are SEHNR and FQNEAQ (reference sequence). This CDR3 has 15 amino acids. Trimming stripped 4 bases from V and 3 bases from J, with 15 bases between. Here the CDR3 DNA reads TGTGCCAGCAGCTCCCACGAAGTCAGGGACACTGAAGCTTTCTTT. It codes for CASSSHEVRDTEAFF.

This sequence joins TRBV7-2 and TRBJ2-1; D might be TRBD1 (6 bases). The CDR3 covers 13 residues. Germline V gene lookup returns CDR1 SGHTA and CDR2 FQGNSA. Trimming shortened V by 1 base and J by 6 bases, and 7 bases separated the two germline ends. The CDR3 sequence is CASSLDRANEQFF. CDR3 nucleotides: TGTGCCAGCAGCTTAGACAGGGCCAATGAGCAGTTCTTC.

This sequence joins TRBV18 and TRBJ1-2, with D possibly TRBD1 on 6 matching bases. This CDR3 is 13 amino acids long. V was clipped by 3 bases and J by 4 bases, with 9 bases between them. Germline V CDR1 and CDR2: KGHSH, LQKENI. CDR3 residues: CASSPGDTYGYTF. DNA of the CDR3: TGTGCCAGCTCACCCGGGGACACCTATGGCTACACCTTC.

V and J are TRBV7-2 and TRBJ2-5; D call uncertain. The CDR3 extends over 13 amino acids. Germline V gene sequence: CDR1 SGHTA, CDR2 FQGNSA. Trimming pared 2 bases from V and 2 bases from J, leaving 6 bases between. CDR3 bases: TGTGCCAGCAGCTTATCGTGGCAAGAGACCCAGTACTTC. This gives the protein CASSLSWQETQYF.

The V and J genes are TRBV5-4 and TRBJ1-1, with a weak D call TRBD1 (5 bases). V lost 1 base and J 1 base, leaving 8 bases between the germline ends. The CDR3 is 14 residues long. From germline, CDR1 is SGHNT and CDR2 YYREEE (reference sequence). The CDR3 reads CASSLSGGNTEAFF. The CDR3 nucleotides are TGTGCCAGCAGCTTGTCCGGGGGGAACACTGAAGCTTTCTTT.

This clone was picked up a small number of times. The V call is TRBV5-1, the J call TRBJ1-1; 10 bases agree with TRBD1. The CDR3 contains 15 residues. CDR1 is SGHRS and CDR2 is YFSETQ in the germline V gene. V shed 4 bases and J 2 bases; nucleotides not matched to a gene: 5. The CDR3 DNA sequence: TGCGCCAGCAGCACGGGGACAGGGGTTAACACTGAAGCTTTCTTT. Residues: CASSTGTGVNTEAFF.

The chain has TRBV4-2 and TRBJ1-2, with D unclear. CDR3 length: 16 amino acids. V lost 0 bases and J 5 bases, leaving 16 bases between the germline ends. CDR1 and CDR2 (germline): LGHNA, YNFKEQ. The CDR3 protein is CASSQEAFTDQYGYTF. In nucleotides, the CDR3 is TGTGCCAGCAGCCAAGAGGCCTTTACGGATCAATATGGCTACACCTTC.

The J gene is TRBJ2-1, the V gene TRBV7-6; 9 positions match TRBD1. The J segment lost 3 bases and the V segment lost 4 bases, leaving 4 bases of the junction unmatched. This CDR3 region has 15 residues. The germline V gene encodes CDR1 SGHVS and CDR2 FNYEAQ. The DNA for the CDR3 is TGTGCCAGCAGCTACCGGACAGGGGTCTACAATGAGCAGTTCTTC. Translating it yields CASSYRTGVYNEQFF. The variable domain in full, completed from reference TRBV7-6 and TRBJ2-1, reads GAGVSQSPRYKVTKRGQDVALRCDPISGHVSLYWYRQALGQGPEFLTYFNYEAQQDKSGLPNDRFSAERPEGSISTLTIQRTEQRDSAMYRCASSYRTGVYNEQFFGPGTRLTVL.